The 8 T cell receptor beta chains below were found in one sample sequenced in a study of cytomegalovirus exposure and HLA in healthy donors. The PCR used 60 Vbeta and 13 Jbeta primers. TCRdb's copy holds only in-frame clones and misses some; the assay was immunoSEQ multiplex PCR. The sample includes about 140,000 clones, around three quarters of them seen just once. The sequenced material came from PBMCs. The origin of the receptors is a woman aged 40 to 55 in good health and CMV-seronegative.

The CDR3 coding sequence is TGTGCCAGCAGTGAATATGCGGGATTGTCGACAGATACGCAGTATTTT. This translates into CASSEYAGLSTDTQYF. The J gene is TRBJ2-3, the V gene TRBV6-1; D possibly corresponds to TRBD2 (6 bases). The CDR3 is 16 residues long. The V end lost 2 bases, the J end lost 3 bases, and 15 bases lay between the germline ends. From germline, CDR1 is MNHNS and CDR2 SASEGT.

J is TRBJ2-3 and V is TRBV4-1, with D possibly TRBD2 on 6 matching bases. This CDR3 is 15 amino acids long. Trimming left V 2 bases short and J 3 bases short, with 12 bases between. Germline V gives CDR1 MGHRA, CDR2 YSYEKL. The CDR3 bases are TGCGCCAGCAGCCAAAGGGCCCGGGGGACAGATACGCAGTATTTT. Encoded protein: CASSQRARGTDTQYF.

The genes are TRBV28 and TRBJ1-1; D may be TRBD1 (5 bases). This CDR3 has 14 amino acids. Trimming shortened V by 7 bases and J by 4 bases, and 16 bases separated the two germline ends. Germline values: CDR1 MDHEN, CDR2 SYDVKM. CDR3 loop: CASKPGGGGTEAFF. The CDR3, as DNA: TGTGCCAGCAAACCGGGGGGAGGAGGCACTGAAGCTTTCTTT.

The CDR3: CASSQFAGLLYEQYF. Written as DNA, the CDR3 is TGCGCCAGCAGCCAATTTGCCGGGTTGCTTTACGAGCAGTACTTC. The chain recombines TRBV4-1 with TRBJ2-5, with unresolved D. The DNA end is a closer match to TRBJ2-7, so the J assignment may be wrong. The CDR3 is 15 amino acids. Germline lookup yields CDR1 MGHRA and CDR2 YSYEKL.

The V and J genes are TRBV5-1 and TRBJ1-6; TRBD1 matches 10 bases. The germline V gene has CDR1 SGHRS and CDR2 YFSETQ. V trimming: 3 bases; J trimming: 7 bases; junction bases outside the gene matches: 7. The CDR3 is 16 amino acids. In DNA, the CDR3 is TGCGCCAGCAGCTCGGGAGACAGGGGGCTCAATTCACCCCTCCACTTT. Encoded protein: CASSSGDRGLNSPLHF.

The rearrangement links TRBV12-5 to TRBJ2-7; weak D call: TRBD1 (6 bases). CDR3 length equals 19 residues. Germline assignment: CDR1 LGHNT and CDR2 FRNRAP. V was shortened by 7 bases and J by 7 bases, with 35 bases between the two germline ends. CDR3 nucleotides: TGTGCTAGTGTAAGTGGTCCCTCTCAGAACAGGGTCCAGCTGGGTGAGCAGTACTTC. Translating it yields CASVSGPSQNRVQLGEQYF.

The chain employs TRBV9 and TRBJ1-3; 7 positions agree with TRBD1. CDR1 is SGDLS and CDR2 is YYNGEE in the germline V gene. The trim removed 0 bases at V and 2 bases at J, leaving 2 bases unmatched. This CDR3 spans 15 amino acids. The CDR3 DNA reads TGTGCCAGCAGCGTAGCTACAGGGGCTGGAAACACCATATATTTT. Translated: CASSVATGAGNTIYF.

The chain is built from TRBV10-1 and TRBJ2-5, with TRBD1 matching over 11 bases. This CDR3 contains 15 residues. V shed 3 bases and J 4 bases; nucleotides not matched to a gene: 4. The germline CDR1 and CDR2 sequences are WNHNN and SYGVQD (reference sequence). The CDR3 loop is CASSDGQGAAETQYF. In DNA form, the CDR3 reads TGCGCCAGCAGTGATGGACAGGGGGCTGCAGAGACCCAGTACTTC.